The clone carrying this T cell receptor beta chain was observed a handful of times. What it binds is unknown. This entry comes from a study of blood T cells in healthy people across ages. Study-wide findings and caveats: Estimated diversity that came from one million T cells was considered an underestimate.

A second PCR of roughly 7 to 11 cycles used a sample-barcoded 5' primer and a J-beta primer mix. TCRdb re-called the 5' RACE reads with MiXCR, one entry per CDR3 protein. The sample lists more than 650,000 distinct CDR3 sequences, over 20% seen once, with around 22% in the top ten. The sample consisted of blood. This clonotype originated in a man aged 70 or older in good health.

The CDR3 sequence: CASSAIRVVVTEAFF. The CDR3 DNA sequence: TGTGCCAGCAGTGCCATCCGGGTGGTAGTCACTGAAGCTTTCTTT. The chain joins TRBV6-5 to TRBJ1-1, with no clear D. The CDR3 is 15 amino acids. CDR1 and CDR2 (germline): MNHEY, SVGAGI. Trimming cost V 5 bases and J 4 bases, with 17 bases left between them.